This passage covers 32 T cell receptor beta chains from one sample sequenced in a study of shared clonotypes between healthy human individuals (dated by TCRdb to 2020 to 2021). Library creation used the immunoSEQ multiplex PCR assay. TCRdb carries this immuneACCESS record with in-frame sequences only. Its versions omit some clonotypes, under half of them owing to an unresolved V gene in the studies checked, with the rest unexplained. In all, the sample holds about 2.1 million clones, and roughly 91% of those were seen once. 1.5% to 2% of the sample belongs to the ten largest clones. CD8 naive samples consisted of CD45RO-negative cells that were positively selected for CCR7, yielding a CD45RA+CCR7+ population without TemRA cells. The material sequenced was naive CD8+ T cells from PBMCs. Interpreted using the paper, the cell subset or site label stands for: CD45RA+CCR7+. The receptors derive from a man younger than 35 in good health. Some clones in this sample may be carry-over from other donors' samples.

This sequence joins TRBV5-6 and TRBJ2-5; tentative D call: TRBD2 (7 bases). V was pared by 2 bases and J by 11 bases, with 19 bases between. Germline lookup yields CDR1 SGHDT and CDR2 YYEEEE. This CDR3 region has 14 residues. DNA of the CDR3: TGTGCCAGCAGCTTCCTGGCGGGGGCGTATGAGCAGTACTTC. This sequence encodes CASSFLAGAYEQYF.

This sequence joins TRBV19 and TRBJ1-5; TRBD1 matches 9 bases. The CDR3 sequence is 15 residues long. V was pared by 6 bases and J by 5 bases, with 8 bases of the junction left unmatched. Germline V gene sequence: CDR1 LNHDA, CDR2 SQIVND (reference sequence). This chain's CDR3 is CASSLMTGGDQPQHF. The CDR3 DNA follows: TGTGCCAGTAGCCTTATGACAGGGGGAGATCAGCCCCAGCATTTT.

The chain employs TRBV7-9 and TRBJ2-1; D possibly uses TRBD1 or TRBD2 (5 bases each). V was cut by 2 bases and J by 6 bases, with 11 bases left in between. The CDR3 has 14 amino acids. From germline, CDR1 is SEHNR and CDR2 FQNEAQ (reference sequence). CDR3 DNA: TGTGCCAGCAGCTTACGGGGTGGGGGCAATGAGCAGTTCTTC. Translated, it gives CASSLRGGGNEQFF.

V usage is TRBV10-2 and J usage is TRBJ2-1; 10 nucleotides agree with TRBD2. Per the germline V gene, CDR1 is WSHSY and CDR2 is SAAADI. The CDR3 covers 19 residues. Trimming removed 0 bases from V and 0 bases from J; junction bases left unmatched: 8. In DNA, the CDR3 is TGCGCCAGCAGTGAGTCGACGCTAGCGGGAGCTTCCTCCTACAATGAGCAGTTCTTC. Amino acid sequence: CASSESTLAGASSYNEQFF.

CDR3 sequence: CASSPLGPASAAYEQYF. The CDR3 nucleotides are TGTGCCAGCAGCCCCCTTGGGCCCGCCTCGGCGGCCTACGAGCAGTACTTC. V gene TRBV7-2 combines with J gene TRBJ2-7; D is undetermined. Trimming cost V 5 bases and J 2 bases, with 22 bases left between them. The CDR3 extends over 17 amino acids. The germline V gene encodes CDR1 SGHTA and CDR2 FQGNSA.

The rearrangement uses TRBV27 and TRBJ1-1; 7 bases are shared with TRBD1. This CDR3 is 16 amino acids long. CDR1 and CDR2 (germline): MNHEY, SMNVEV (reference sequence). V shed 6 bases and J 4 bases; nucleotides not matched to a gene: 14. The CDR3, as DNA: TGTGCCAGCAGCTCCCGAAGACAGGGATGGGGCACTGAAGCTTTCTTT. This codes for CASSSRRQGWGTEAFF.

The chain is built from TRBV5-4 and TRBJ2-2; 7 bases are a match to TRBD2. Germline lookup yields CDR1 SGHNT and CDR2 YYREEE (reference sequence). This CDR3 comprises 15 residues. The V and J ends lost 3 bases and 0 bases, in that order; junction bases with no gene match: 2. CDR3 protein: CASSSGTTNTGELFF. DNA for the CDR3: TGTGCCAGCAGCTCCGGGACTACGAACACCGGGGAGCTGTTTTTT.

This chain joins TRBV6-1 and TRBJ1-4; maybe TRBD1 (6 bases). Looked up from germline, CDR1 is MNHNS and CDR2 is SASEGT. This CDR3 comprises 15 residues. V gave up 6 bases and J gave up 6 bases, with 17 bases separating them. CDR3 bases: TGTGCCAGCAGCATCGTAGGGGGGATTCATGAAAAACTGTTTTTT. Amino acid sequence: CASSIVGGIHEKLFF.

This chain uses TRBV7-9 with TRBJ2-3; 9 bases match TRBD2. CDR1 and CDR2 (germline): SEHNR, FQNEAQ (reference sequence). Trimming at V came to 1 base and at J to 6 bases, leaving 11 bases not matched to a gene. This CDR3 has 17 residues. The CDR3 DNA reads TGTGCCAGCAGCTTAGTAAGGCGGGAGGGATCAGCGGATACGCAGTATTTT. It is translated as CASSLVRREGSADTQYF.

V gene TRBV19 combines with J gene TRBJ1-2; 12 nucleotides align to TRBD1. V gave up 5 bases and J gave up 8 bases; unmatched junction bases: 9. Germline assignment: CDR1 LNHDA and CDR2 SQIVND (reference sequence). This CDR3 is built from 15 residues. The DNA for the CDR3 is TGTGCCAGTAGTTTCTCGGGACAGGGGGCTTACGGCTACACCTTC. It specifies CASSFSGQGAYGYTF.

The V call is TRBV19, the J call TRBJ1-5, with D perhaps matching TRBD1 (5 bases). Trimming took 0 bases from V and 1 from J, leaving 13 bases between them. CDR1 and CDR2 (germline): LNHDA, SQIVND (reference sequence). This CDR3 has 17 amino acids. CDR3 amino acids: CASSIDGGRGSNQPQHF. The CDR3 coding sequence is TGTGCCAGTAGTATAGATGGGGGAAGGGGAAGCAATCAGCCCCAGCATTTT.

V gene TRBV29-1 combines with J gene TRBJ2-7; TRBD2 matches 8 bases. The trim removed 6 bases at V and 2 bases at J, leaving 6 bases unmatched. Germline loops: CDR1 SQVTM, CDR2 ANQGSEA. The CDR3 sequence is 13 residues long. For the CDR3, the DNA is TGCAGCGTAGAACTAGCGGTTCCCTACGAGCAGTACTTC. This gives the protein CSVELAVPYEQYF.

Regarding this clone: The same CDR3 arises from other DNA sequences in this sample as well. The J gene is TRBJ2-2, the V gene TRBV30, with unresolved D. V was shortened by 2 bases and J by 6 bases, with 7 bases between the two germline ends. Germline V gene lookup returns CDR1 GTSNPN and CDR2 SVGIG (reference sequence). The CDR3 totals 12 residues. The CDR3 coding sequence is TGTGCCTGGAGTCTCGGCCCCGGGGAGCTGTTTTTT. Encoded protein: CAWSLGPGELFF.

This chain joins TRBV2 and TRBJ2-7; D gene ambiguous. There are 12 residues in the CDR3. Germline CDR1 SNHLY, CDR2 FYNNEI. The V gene lost 5 bases and the J gene lost 2 bases, with 7 bases spanning the gap. The CDR3 region is CASSRRTYEQYF. The DNA for the CDR3 is TGTGCCAGCAGTCGACGGACCTACGAGCAGTACTTC.

With regard to this clone: Relative to the germline gene, one junction end is altered; a read error may explain this. The chain recombines TRBV19 with TRBJ1-5, with D perhaps TRBD1 (5 bases). The CDR3 consists of 13 residues. Germline CDR1 and CDR2: LNHDA and SQIVND (reference sequence). CDR3 loop: CASSVDSLQPQHF. For the CDR3, the DNA is TGTGCCAGTAGTGTAGACAGTCTTCAGCCCCAGCATTTT.

V gene TRBV25-1 combines with J gene TRBJ1-1; tentatively, D is TRBD1 (5 bases). Germline V gene lookup returns CDR1 MGHDK and CDR2 SYGVNS. This CDR3 has 13 amino acids. With 8 bases removed from V and 1 base from J, the gap between germline ends came to 11 bases. The CDR3 DNA sequence: TGTGCCAGCTGGAGCAGGGCGAACACTGAAGCTTTCTTT. Translating it yields CASWSRANTEAFF.

As concerns this clone: The same CDR3 also results from other DNA sequences found in this sample. The chain links TRBV28 to TRBJ2-3, with a tentative D call TRBD2 (6 bases). Per the germline V gene, CDR1 is MDHEN and CDR2 is SYDVKM. V was pared by 3 bases and J by 2 bases, with 9 bases between. This CDR3 contains 14 residues. The CDR3 DNA sequence: TGTGCCAGCAGTTTTCGGGGGTCCACAGATACGCAGTATTTT. It translates to CASSFRGSTDTQYF. Drawing the rest from reference TRBV28 and TRBJ2-3, the complete variable domain is DVKVTQSSRYLVKRTGEKVFLECVQDMDHENMFWYRQDPGLGLRLIYFSYDVKMKEKGDIPEGYSVSREKKERFSLILESASTNQTSMYLCASSFRGSTDTQYFGPGTRLTVL.

The V call is TRBV6-1, the J call TRBJ1-2; D ambiguous. Germline V gene lookup returns CDR1 MNHNS and CDR2 SASEGT. The CDR3 contains 13 residues. V dropped 2 bases and J dropped 12 bases, with 16 bases sitting between them. CDR3 sequence: CASSESNGYWDTF. The CDR3 coding sequence is TGTGCCAGCAGTGAAAGTAACGGCTATTGGGACACCTTC.

The V gene is TRBV10-3, the J gene TRBJ2-7; 13 bases match TRBD2. The CDR3 covers 16 residues. V lost 6 bases and J lost 6; bases outside the gene matches: 11. Germline V gene sequence: CDR1 ENHRY, CDR2 SYGVKD. CDR3 region: CAIRGSGLAGEGEQYF. CDR3 bases: TGTGCCATCAGGGGATCCGGACTAGCGGGAGAAGGCGAGCAGTACTTC.

The genes are TRBV9 and TRBJ2-3; maybe TRBD2 (5 bases). The ends were cut back, 0 bases at V and 2 bases at J, with 16 bases in the middle. The CDR3 spans 17 residues. The germline V gene encodes CDR1 SGDLS and CDR2 YYNGEE. In DNA, the CDR3 is TGTGCCAGCAGCGTAGGAACAGTTAAGCGGTACACAGATACGCAGTATTTT. It translates to CASSVGTVKRYTDTQYF.

A word on this clone: Other DNA sequences from this sample encode an identical CDR3 as well. The V and J genes are TRBV27 and TRBJ1-5; no firm D call. The germline gives CDR1 MNHEY, CDR2 SMNVEV (reference sequence). The length of the CDR3 is 15 residues. Trimming left V 6 bases short and J 0 bases short, with 12 bases between. The CDR3 spells CASSLSSYSNQPQHF. The CDR3 DNA reads as TGTGCCAGCAGCCTTAGTAGTTATAGCAATCAGCCCCAGCATTTT.

The CDR3: CASSQEMHSSYNEQFF. The CDR3 nucleotides are TGCGCCAGCAGCCAAGAAATGCATTCCTCCTACAATGAGCAGTTCTTC. V and J are TRBV4-1 and TRBJ2-1, with D uncertain. The CDR3 spans 16 residues. Germline values: CDR1 MGHRA, CDR2 YSYEKL. V was cut by 0 bases and J by 0 bases, with 9 bases left in between.

V gene TRBV5-1 combines with J gene TRBJ2-7; D is perhaps TRBD1 or TRBD2 (5 bases each). The CDR3 length is 13 residues. Trimming stripped 2 bases from V and 5 bases from J, with 11 bases between. Germline values: CDR1 SGHRS, CDR2 YFSETQ. CDR3 DNA sequence: TGCGCCAGCAGCTTCTATTTGGGGGACGAGCAGTACTTC. It specifies CASSFYLGDEQYF.

V is TRBV7-2 and J is TRBJ2-1; D is ambiguous. This CDR3 contains 13 residues. Germline CDR1 is SGHTA and CDR2 is FQGNSA. Deletions cut 4 bases from V and 7 bases from J, with 11 bases between. The CDR3 loop reads CASSSYLGNEQFF. The DNA for the CDR3 is TGTGCCAGCAGCTCATACTTGGGGAATGAGCAGTTCTTC.

The chain combines TRBV27 with TRBJ2-3, with a tentative D call TRBD2 (6 bases). Looked up from germline, CDR1 is MNHEY and CDR2 is SMNVEV (reference sequence). The CDR3 is made up of 11 amino acids. Trimming shortened V by 9 bases and J by 8 bases, and 12 bases separated the two germline ends. The CDR3, as DNA: TGTGCCAGTACAACCGGGGGTACGCAGTATTTT. The encoded protein is CASTTGGTQYF.

This chain uses TRBV7-2 with TRBJ2-2, with D perhaps matching TRBD2 (6 bases). The CDR3 length is 15 residues. The V and J ends lost 5 bases and 15 bases respectively, with 25 bases between them. Germline assignment: CDR1 SGHTA and CDR2 FQGNSA. CDR3 protein: CASSPLRAGGLRMFF. The CDR3, as DNA: TGTGCCAGCAGCCCCTTGCGAGCAGGAGGGTTGCGGATGTTTTTT.

The V and J genes are TRBV9 and TRBJ1-4, with TRBD1 as a possible D gene (6 bases). CDR1 is SGDLS and CDR2 is YYNGEE in the germline V gene. V was pared by 0 bases and J by 7 bases, with 13 bases between. The CDR3 consists of 15 residues. As DNA, the CDR3 is TGTGCCAGCAGCGTAGGAGGGGGGCCGAGTGAAAAACTGTTTTTT. Translating it yields CASSVGGGPSEKLFF.

V gene TRBV9 combines with J gene TRBJ1-3; D is uncertain. Germline CDR1 is SGDLS and CDR2 is YYNGEE. This CDR3 has 16 amino acids. V dropped 0 bases and J dropped 0 bases, with 10 bases sitting between them. The CDR3 DNA sequence: TGTGCCAGCAGCGTAGCTACCGGAGTCTCTGGAAACACCATATATTTT. The encoded protein is CASSVATGVSGNTIYF.

The V gene is TRBV5-1, the J gene TRBJ2-7, with 8 bases that match TRBD1. The CDR3 covers 15 residues. Germline V gene lookup returns CDR1 SGHRS and CDR2 YFSETQ. With V trimmed by 6 bases and J by 6 bases, 14 bases remained unmatched. The CDR3 DNA reads TGCGCCAGCAAGGAGCGCCGGGACAGGTCGGCCGAGCAGTACTTC. This encodes CASKERRDRSAEQYF.

V usage is TRBV15 and J usage is TRBJ2-7, with 7 bases identical to TRBD1. CDR3 length: 15 amino acids. Germline CDR1 LNHNV, CDR2 YYDKDF (reference sequence). V was clipped by 4 bases and J by 7 bases; unmatched bases: 13. The CDR3 protein is CATSKANYRGGEQYF. Here the CDR3 DNA reads TGTGCCACCAGCAAAGCTAATTACAGGGGCGGGGAGCAGTACTTC.

V usage is TRBV7-9 and J usage is TRBJ2-7, with TRBD2 matching 8 bases. V was pared by 2 bases and J by 3 bases, with 9 bases of the junction left unmatched. CDR1 is SEHNR, CDR2 FQNEAQ, per germline (reference sequence). This CDR3 comprises 16 residues. CDR3 bases: TGTGCCAGCAGCTTATCCCTCCCAGCGGGGGACTACGAGCAGTACTTC. Encoded protein: CASSLSLPAGDYEQYF.

The chain couples TRBV6-5 to TRBJ2-5, with 11 bases lining up with TRBD1. The CDR3 is 15 residues long. Germline assignment: CDR1 MNHEY and CDR2 SVGAGI. Trimming removed 6 bases from V and 5 bases from J; junction bases left unmatched: 8. This chain's CDR3 is CASSLGQGAGETQYF. CDR3 sequence (DNA): TGTGCCAGCAGCCTTGGACAGGGGGCTGGCGAGACCCAGTACTTC.